These T cell receptor beta chains were read from a single sample in a study of blood T cell repertoires in COVID-19. Libraries were prepared by immunoSEQ multiplex PCR; TCRdb keeps only in-frame clonotypes and omits some of them. The table has approximately 140,000 clones, about 88% seen once. What was sequenced was peripheral blood. The receptors were gathered from a human donor with COVID-19, enrolled during active disease. The donor label of this sample is uncertain. Both conserved end residues are part of each CDR3. The order of the fields is clone size, J gene, D gene, V gene, CDR3 DNA, CDR3 protein. The D gene is left open where the match is weak. Expanded clones get a size class; other rows say once, few or many, or leave the size out.

NA | TRBJ2-5 | TRBD1 | TRBV13 | TGTGCCAGCAGCCTCACGACAGGGCGAGAGACCCAGTACTTC | CASSLTTGRETQYF
once | TRBJ1-3 | NA | TRBV6-1 | TGTGCCAGCAGTGAAGTAGGGGGGGGCTCTGGAAACACCATATATTTT | CASSEVGGGSGNTIYF
NA | TRBJ1-4 | TRBD1 | TRBV11-2 | TGTGCCAGCAGCTTACAGGGGGCAACTAATGAAAAACTGTTTTTT | CASSLQGATNEKLFF
NA | TRBJ1-2 | TRBD1 | TRBV5-1 | TGCGCCAGCAGCCCTGGTGCAGGTGAGGGGGCCAACTATGGCTACACCTTC | CASSPGAGEGANYGYTF
NA | TRBJ2-7 | TRBD2 | TRBV20-1 | TGCAGTGCTAGTTTGCGGACTAGTCCCTACGAGCAGTACTTC | CSASLRTSPYEQYF
NA | TRBJ1-6 | TRBD1 | TRBV6-6 | TGTGCCAGCAGTTACTTCCAGGGGGCCTATAATTCACCCCTCCACTTT | CASSYFQGAYNSPLHF
NA | TRBJ2-2 | NA | TRBV12-2 | TGTGCAACGTCGGGGGAGAACACCGGGGAGCTGTTTTTT | CATSGENTGELFF
NA | TRBJ2-5 | TRBD2 | TRBV25-1 | TGTGCCAGCAGTCCACTAGCGGGGGCCACTGTGTTGTCCCAGTACTTC | CASSPLAGATVLSQYF
NA | TRBJ2-7 | NA | TRBV27 | TGTGCCAGCAGTTTAAGAGGGCCTGACTACCAGCAGTACTTC | CASSLRGPDYQQYF
NA | TRBJ2-3 | TRBD2 | TRBV7-3 | TGTGCCAGCAGCCCAAACGGCCCAGCGGGGGGGACAGATACGCAGTATTTT | CASSPNGPAGGTDTQYF
NA | TRBJ2-3 | NA | TRBV2 | TGTGCCAGCAAACGAAGGGGATCCACAGATACGCAGTATTTT | CASKRRGSTDTQYF
NA | TRBJ2-7 | NA | TRBV7-2 | TGTGCCAGCAGCTTAGTACAGGGTGACTACGAGCAGTACTTC | CASSLVQGDYEQYF
NA | TRBJ1-2 | TRBD1 | TRBV2 | TGTGCCAGCAGACCCGGGACAGGGGCCTATGGCTACACCTTC | CASRPGTGAYGYTF
NA | TRBJ1-1 | TRBD1 | TRBV5-1 | TGCGCCAGCAGCTATCCTGACAGGGCCAGCACTGAAGCTTTCTTT | CASSYPDRASTEAFF
once | TRBJ2-1 | TRBD2 | TRBV10-1 | TGCGCCAGCTCTGCGGGGGGGGACAATGAGCAGTTCTTC | CASSAGGDNEQFF
once | TRBJ2-1 | NA | TRBV5-1 | TGCGCCAGCAGCCTAGGGGACTTCAGGGATGAGCAGTTCTTC | CASSLGDFRDEQFF
NA | TRBJ2-3 | TRBD1 | TRBV5-6 | TGTGCCAGCAGAGATGATCCGGGACAGATTCTAGATACGCAGTATTTT | CASRDDPGQILDTQYF
NA | TRBJ2-7 | NA | TRBV6-5 | TGTGCCAGCAGTTCTACAGGGCTTGGCTACGAGCAGTACTTC | CASSSTGLGYEQYF
NA | TRBJ2-3 | NA | TRBV5-1 | TGCGCCAGCAGCTTGGCCGCAGAGGCATTCACAGATACGCAGTATTTT | CASSLAAEAFTDTQYF
NA | TRBJ2-1 | TRBD2 | TRBV7-9 | TGTGCCAGCAGCCTGCACATGCGCCCAGGCGGGGGTGAGCAGTTCTTC | CASSLHMRPGGGEQFF
NA | TRBJ1-4 | NA | TRBV12-5 | TGTGCTAGTGGTTTGGCAGGGGCTAATGAAAAACTGTTTTTT | CASGLAGANEKLFF
NA | TRBJ2-1 | NA | TRBV7-2 | TGTGCCAGCAGCCCAGGATCCAATGAGCAGTTCTTC | CASSPGSNEQFF
NA | TRBJ1-2 | NA | TRBV3-1/TRBV3-2 | TGTGCCAGCAGCCCCACGGAGAAGAAAGGCTACACCTTC | CASSPTEKKGYTF
NA | TRBJ2-1 | NA | TRBV7-2 | TGTGCCAGCAGCTTAGGCGGGATGTCCTACAATGAGCAGTTCTTC | CASSLGGMSYNEQFF
NA | TRBJ2-1 | TRBD2 | TRBV10-3 | TGTGCCATCACTACTAGCGGGGCCCTACGGGAGCAGTTCTTC | CAITTSGALREQFF
NA | TRBJ2-3 | TRBD2 | TRBV5-1 | TGCGCCAGCAGCTCCGGACTAGCGGGAGAAACAGATACGCAGTATTTT | CASSSGLAGETDTQYF
NA | TRBJ2-5 | TRBD2 | TRBV9 | TGTGCCAGCAGCCCCCGGGAGGGAGGAGAGACCCAGTACTTC | CASSPREGGETQYF
NA | TRBJ1-2 | TRBD1 | TRBV9 | TGTGCCAGCAGCGCGAGGGGGCGCGGGGGCTACACCTTC | CASSARGRGGYTF
NA | TRBJ1-1 | NA | TRBV10-1 | TGCGCCAGCAGTGAACGGCCCGACCGGAGCACTGAAGCTTTCTTT | CASSERPDRSTEAFF
once | TRBJ2-1 | TRBD2 | TRBV24-1 | TGTGCCACCAGTGTTAGGAGGTTAGCGGGCAGGGATGAGCAGTTCTTC | CATSVRRLAGRDEQFF
once | TRBJ1-1 | NA | TRBV3-1/TRBV3-2 | TGTGCCAGCAGCCCCTCCATGACAGGAACTGAAGCTTTCTTT | CASSPSMTGTEAFF
NA | TRBJ2-7 | NA | TRBV6-5 | TGTGCCAGCAGCCTAGAGCAGGGGACGAACTACGAGCAGTACTTC | CASSLEQGTNYEQYF
NA | TRBJ1-3 | NA | TRBV6-5 | TGTGCCAGCAGCATCGGGCCAGGGACTGGAAACACCATATATTTT | CASSIGPGTGNTIYF
NA | TRBJ1-2 | TRBD1 | TRBV29-1 | TGCAGCGTTGAAGACCTTATGACAGGGGGCTATGGCTACACCTTC | CSVEDLMTGGYGYTF
NA | TRBJ1-2 | NA | TRBV15 | TGTGCCACCAGCAGAGATGGGAATCGGGGGGGCTATGGCTACACCTTC | CATSRDGNRGGYGYTF
NA | TRBJ1-4 | TRBD1 | TRBV5-1 | TGCGCCAGCAGCTTGGGGACAGGGCGAGAAAAACTGTTTTTT | CASSLGTGREKLFF
NA | TRBJ2-5 | NA | TRBV24-1 | TGTGCCACCAGCTTGGGCACGAGAGAGACCCAGTACTTC | CATSLGTRETQYF
NA | TRBJ2-1 | TRBD1 | TRBV5-1 | TGCGCCAGCAGCGGGGACAGCTCCTACAATGAGCAGTTCTTC | CASSGDSSYNEQFF
NA | TRBJ2-6 | TRBD1 | TRBV5-6 | TGTGCCAGCAGCCCCAGCGACAGACAGGGGTCTGGGGCCAACGTCCTGACTTTC | CASSPSDRQGSGANVLTF
NA | TRBJ2-7 | TRBD1 | TRBV4-1 | TGCGCCAGCAGCCAAGTGCCAGGGGGCTCCTACGAGCAGTACTTC | CASSQVPGGSYEQYF
NA | TRBJ1-3 | NA | TRBV4-1 | TGCGCCAGCAGCCAAGCGTGGGCGGAGGACTCTGGAAACACCATATATTTT | CASSQAWAEDSGNTIYF
NA | TRBJ2-3 | NA | TRBV11-2 | TGTGCCAGCAGCTTATCGGCAGATACGCAGTATTTT | CASSLSADTQYF
NA | TRBJ2-1 | TRBD2 | TRBV4-2 | TGTGCCAGCAGCCCCAGCCTAGCGGGGGGGCGGGATGAGCAGTTCTTC | CASSPSLAGGRDEQFF
NA | TRBJ2-2 | TRBD1 | TRBV7-4 | TGTGCCAGCAGCTGGGGACAGGGGGTCCGGGTGAAAGCCGGGGAGCTGTTTTTT | CASSWGQGVRVKAGELFF
NA | TRBJ2-3 | NA | TRBV27 | TGTGCCAGCAGTCCCCGAGGAGATACGCAGTATTTT | CASSPRGDTQYF
NA | TRBJ2-1 | TRBD1 | TRBV12-3/TRBV12-4 | TGTGCCAGCAGACAGGGGTCCTACAATGAGCAGTTCTTC | CASRQGSYNEQFF